One and the same sample provided the 11 T cell receptor beta chains below, sequenced in a study of CD8 T cells in ankylosing spondylitis. TCRdb reprocessed the 5' RACE reads via MiXCR and lists one record per CDR3 protein. This table has some 38,000 distinct CDR3 sequences, approximately 10% appearing once. Sequencing was performed on blood, either unsorted or a sorted T cell fraction (not recorded which). The source of these receptors is a male donor with ankylosing spondylitis or in good health (not recorded which).

In this sample, this clonotype turned up once. J is TRBJ2-4 and V is TRBV2; TRBD1 agrees at 7 bases. CDR3 length: 15 amino acids. The V gene's germline CDR1 is SNHLY and CDR2 FYNNEI. J lost 6 bases, V lost 3 bases, and 8 bases had no gene match. CDR3: CASSEPRQGSNIQYF. As DNA, the CDR3 is TGTGCCAGCAGTGAGCCCCGACAGGGATCAAACATTCAGTACTTC.

This clonotype was detected many times. The rearrangement links TRBV27 to TRBJ1-5, with D uncertain. CDR1 and CDR2 from the germline V gene are MNHEY and SMNVEV (reference sequence). V was shortened by 0 bases and J by 3 bases, with 9 bases between the two germline ends. The CDR3 loop spans 15 amino acids. CDR3 DNA sequence: TGTGCCAGCAGTTTATCGTCCGGCTACAATCAGCCCCAGCATTTT. Protein sequence: CASSLSSGYNQPQHF.

At least ten counts were recorded for this clonotype. J is TRBJ2-3 and V is TRBV7-3, with 10 nucleotides matching TRBD2. Germline CDR1 is SGHTA and CDR2 is FQGTGA. V dropped 5 bases and J dropped 0; count of bases not matched to a gene: 5. The CDR3 contains 16 residues. The CDR3 is CASSPLGLASTDTQYF. DNA of the CDR3: TGTGCCAGCAGCCCCTTGGGACTAGCGAGCACAGATACGCAGTATTTT.

This clonotype was counted ten times or more. V gene TRBV7-2 combines with J gene TRBJ2-3; TRBD2 matches 7 bases. The CDR3 sequence is 15 residues long. Trimming took 0 bases from V and 4 from J; bases not matched to a gene: 4. CDR1 and CDR2 from the germline V gene are SGHTA and FQGNSA. Written as DNA, the CDR3 is TGTGCCAGCAGCTTAGCGGCGGGAGACCCAGATACGCAGTATTTT. Translating gives CASSLAAGDPDTQYF.

This clonotype has at least ten counts. The genes are TRBV9 and TRBJ2-2; D tentatively fits TRBD1 or TRBD2 (6 bases each). From germline, CDR1 is SGDLS and CDR2 YYNGEE. Between the trimmed V and J ends, which lost 4 bases and 2 bases, there was a span of 12 bases. CDR3 length equals 15 residues. The CDR3 DNA reads TGTGCCAGCAGCACCCGGGGGCTCAACACCGGGGAGCTGTTTTTT. Translation: CASSTRGLNTGELFF.

This clonotype was recorded at least ten times. The chain carries TRBV20-1 and TRBJ2-5, with TRBD2 matching 11 bases. Losses at the gene ends were 6 bases for V and 7 bases for J; bases not matched to a gene: 7. This CDR3 comprises 13 residues. Germline lookup yields CDR1 DFQATT and CDR2 SNEGSKA (reference sequence). The CDR3 coding sequence is TGCAGTGCGACTAGCGGGAACAGTGGGACCCAGTACTTC. Protein sequence: CSATSGNSGTQYF.

J is TRBJ2-1 and V is TRBV14, with 8 bases aligning to TRBD2. CDR3 size: 16 residues. Germline V gene data show CDR1 as SGHDN and CDR2 as FVKESK. J gave up 10 bases and V 3 bases, and 14 bases lay outside the gene matches. In DNA form, the CDR3 reads TGTGCCAGCAGCCAGACCGGGACTAGTCTTGCTTGGGAGCAGTTCTTC. It yields the protein CASSQTGTSLAWEQFF.

This clonotype was recorded many times. V gene TRBV12-3 or TRBV12-4 combines with J gene TRBJ2-7; tentative D call: TRBD2 (6 bases). The germline V and J ends were trimmed by 6 bases and 0 bases, with 9 bases remaining between them. The CDR3 extends over 13 amino acids. The CDR3 bases are TGTGCCAGCAGCAGGGACTCCTCCTACGAGCAGTACTTC. It yields the protein CASSRDSSYEQYF.

The table lists this clonotype with many counts. The CDR3 nucleotides read TGTGCCACCACAAGAACTAGCGGGAATCACGAGCAGTACTTC. Amino acid sequence: CATTRTSGNHEQYF. The chain has TRBV7-8 and TRBJ2-7, with TRBD2 identical over 10 bases. This CDR3 has 14 amino acids. Germline V gives CDR1 SGHVS, CDR2 FQNEAQ. With 10 bases clipped from V and 5 bases from J, the junction kept 11 bases outside the gene matches.

The rearrangement uses TRBV18 and TRBJ2-7, with D unresolved. With 2 bases removed from V and 6 bases from J, the gap between germline ends came to 14 bases. The CDR3 is 14 amino acids. CDR1 KGHSH and CDR2 LQKENI come from the germline V gene. The DNA for the CDR3 is TGTGCCAGCTCACCAAGTGGGGTAGAAGTCGAGCAGTACTTC. Protein: CASSPSGVEVEQYF. Using reference TRBV18 and TRBJ2-7 for the parts outside the CDR3, the full variable domain is NAGVMQNPRHLVRRRGQEARLRCSPMKGHSHVYWYRQLPEEGLKFMVYLQKENIIDESGMPKERFSAEFPKEGPSILRIQQVVRGDSAAYFCASSPSGVEVEQYFGPGTRLTVT.

Here the CDR3 reads CATSRSGTGLYEQYF. Here the CDR3 DNA reads TGTGCCACCAGCAGGTCCGGGACAGGCCTCTACGAGCAGTACTTC. The J gene is TRBJ2-7, the V gene TRBV15; 8 bases fit TRBD1. V shed 3 bases and J 3 bases; nucleotides not matched to a gene: 7. The CDR3 is 15 residues long. The germline gives CDR1 LNHNV, CDR2 YYDKDF (reference sequence).